The 31 T cell receptor beta chains below were found in one sample sequenced in a study of early T cells in non-severe SARS-CoV-2 infection. In TCRdb, the 5' RACE reads were re-called with MiXCR into one record per CDR3 protein. The data show under 45,000 distinct CDR3 sequences, 7.9% seen once. Sequences were derived from whole blood, sampled at baseline. These receptors all come from an adult who was a healthcare worker with PCR-confirmed SARS-CoV-2 infection or an uninfected control (not recorded which).

This clonotype appeared a single time. A much more abundant neighbour one base away suggests this may be a read error. The chain has TRBV29-1 and TRBJ2-7; 7 bases agree with TRBD2. There are 13 residues in the CDR3. Losses at the gene ends were 0 bases for V and 13 bases for J; bases not matched to a gene: 12. Germline values: CDR1 SQVTM, CDR2 ANQGSEA. Written as DNA, the CDR3 is TGCAGCGTTGAAGAGAGGGAGGGCATGGAGCGATACTTC. Its protein product is CSVEEREGMERYF.

This clonotype was seen ten or more times. The chain couples TRBV6-5 to TRBJ2-3; D is undetermined. The V end was cut by 2 bases, the J end by 5 bases, with 2 bases between. Germline V gene lookup returns CDR1 MNHEY and CDR2 SVGAGI. The CDR3 covers 11 residues. CDR3 nucleotides: TGTGCCAGCAGTTACAGAGATACGCAGTATTTT. Translating it yields CASSYRDTQYF.

This clonotype was detected ten times or more. This sequence joins TRBV20-1 and TRBJ2-1; D tentatively fits TRBD1 or TRBD2 (6 bases each). The V end was cut by 0 bases, the J end by 6 bases, with 18 bases between. CDR1 DFQATT and CDR2 SNEGSKA come from the germline V gene (reference sequence). The CDR3 length is 16 residues. The CDR3 DNA reads TGCAGTGCTAGAGATTTGAGGGGGGAATTTCGCAATGAGCAGTTCTTC. Translated, it gives CSARDLRGEFRNEQFF.

This clonotype was found many times. The V gene is TRBV6-5, the J gene TRBJ2-7; D unclear. V lost 2 bases and J 1 base, leaving 12 bases between the germline ends. The CDR3 length is 15 residues. Germline V lookup: CDR1 MNHEY, CDR2 SVGAGI. CDR3 sequence (DNA): TGTGCCAGCAGTTACGTCCGGCGACCGTCCTACGAGCAGTACTTC. Residues: CASSYVRRPSYEQYF.

The V gene is TRBV20-1, the J gene TRBJ2-7; 9 bases are a match to TRBD1. The length of the CDR3 is 15 residues. Germline V CDR1 and CDR2: DFQATT, SNEGSKA (reference sequence). V dropped 3 bases and J dropped 3; count of bases not matched to a gene: 9. The CDR3: CSASESGQGYYEQYF. CDR3 DNA: TGCAGTGCTAGCGAGTCGGGACAGGGATACTACGAGCAGTACTTC.

The V gene is TRBV10-3, the J gene TRBJ2-3; 10 bases line up with TRBD2. Germline values: CDR1 ENHRY, CDR2 SYGVKD. J was trimmed by 5 bases and V by 9 bases; bases with no gene match: 8. The CDR3 is 14 amino acids. The CDR3 spells CAIGTSAKEDTQYF. Here the CDR3 DNA reads TGTGCCATTGGGACTAGCGCCAAGGAAGATACGCAGTATTTT.

This clonotype has only a few counts. The V gene is TRBV20-1, the J gene TRBJ2-3; D may match TRBD1 or TRBD2 (5 bases each). CDR1 and CDR2 from the germline V gene are DFQATT and SNEGSKA (reference sequence). The CDR3 is made up of 15 amino acids. V lost 0 bases and J 3 bases, leaving 13 bases between the germline ends. DNA of the CDR3: TGCAGTGCTAGAGATCCTGTTGGGGGAACAGATACGCAGTATTTT. Its translation: CSARDPVGGTDTQYF.

This clonotype was detected many times. The chain joins TRBV5-1 to TRBJ1-6, with 7 bases identical to TRBD1. After removal of 4 bases from V and 7 bases from J, the junction contained 5 bases not matched to a gene. CDR3 length equals 14 residues. Germline V CDR1 and CDR2: SGHRS, YFSETQ. Here the CDR3 DNA reads TGCGCCAGCAGCCCGGGACAGACCAATTCACCCCTCCACTTT. This sequence encodes CASSPGQTNSPLHF.

This clonotype appeared a few times. The chain carries TRBV20-1 and TRBJ2-1; D is perhaps TRBD1 (7 bases). Germline V lookup: CDR1 DFQATT, CDR2 SNEGSKA (reference sequence). The CDR3 loop spans 14 amino acids. CDR3 nucleotides: TGCAGGCGACCGGGACAGCGGGCTTACAATGAGCAGTTCTTC. Translation: CRRPGQRAYNEQFF.

A word on this clonotype: This may stem from a read error, because a much larger clone lies one nucleotide away. V is TRBV7-2 and J is TRBJ2-3, with D hard to call. The CDR3 runs 13 residues. The V end was cut by 2 bases, the J end by 1 base, with 4 bases between. CDR1 is SGHTA and CDR2 is FQGNSA in the germline V gene. CDR3 amino acids: CASSLPGTDTQYF. CDR3 nucleotides: TGTGCCAGCAGCTTACCCGGCACAGATACGCAGTATTTT.

This clonotype has ten or more counts. The chain is built from TRBV7-9 and TRBJ1-2; possible D gene TRBD1, 5 bases. In germline, CDR1 is SEHNR, CDR2 FQNEAQ (reference sequence). Between the trimmed V and J ends, which lost 1 base and 7 bases, there was a span of 7 bases. This CDR3 spans 12 amino acids. The CDR3 DNA reads TGTGCCAGCAGCTTAGGTGGGGCTGGCTACACCTTC. Its translation is CASSLGGAGYTF.

This clonotype was counted many times. The rearrangement links TRBV20-1 to TRBJ1-2; possible D gene TRBD1, 5 bases. This CDR3 comprises 14 residues. Trimming stripped 1 base from V and 7 bases from J, with 16 bases between. Germline loops: CDR1 DFQATT, CDR2 SNEGSKA (reference sequence). CDR3 bases: TGCAGTGCTAGAGGTGCAGGGATCGCGGCTGGCTACACCTTC. This codes for CSARGAGIAAGYTF.

The V and J genes are TRBV5-4 and TRBJ2-7; 14 positions match TRBD2. With 4 bases clipped from V and 2 bases from J, the junction kept 8 bases outside the gene matches. Germline V gene lookup returns CDR1 SGHNT and CDR2 YYREEE (reference sequence). The CDR3 loop spans 17 amino acids. The CDR3 region has the DNA TGTGCCAGCAGCCCTGGGACTAGCGGGGGCTTAACCTACGAGCAGTACTTC. Residues: CASSPGTSGGLTYEQYF.

The chain carries TRBV12-3 or TRBV12-4 and TRBJ2-1; 7 bases match TRBD2. The V and J ends lost 7 bases and 4 bases, in that order; junction bases with no gene match: 10. The CDR3 has 15 residues. CDR3 in DNA: TGTGCCAGCACCCCCCGCAGCGGGGTGTACAATGAGCAGTTCTTC. This codes for CASTPRSGVYNEQFF.

This clonotype was recorded a few times. This chain links TRBV11-2 with TRBJ2-3; 8 nucleotides line up with TRBD2. Looked up from germline, CDR1 is SGHAT and CDR2 is FQNNGV. The CDR3 totals 16 residues. V lost 4 bases, J lost 5 bases, and 11 bases stayed unmatched. The CDR3 bases are TGTGCCAGCAGCTCATACTTGGGACTAGATATAGATACGCAGTATTTT. It yields the protein CASSSYLGLDIDTQYF. Full variable domain (rest looked up from reference TRBV11-2 and TRBJ2-3): EAGVAQSPRYKIIEKRQSVAFWCNPISGHATLYWYQQILGQGPKLLIQFQNNGVVDDSQLPKDRFSAERLKGVDSTLKIQPAKLEDSAVYLCASSSYLGLDIDTQYFGPGTRLTVL.

This clonotype occurred a few times. The chain combines TRBV25-1 with TRBJ2-7; possibly TRBD2 for D (7 bases). V was clipped by 7 bases and J by 5 bases, with 15 bases between them. This CDR3 region has 13 residues. Per germline, CDR1 MGHDK and CDR2 SYGVNS. The CDR3 protein is CASKGGGVHEQYF. CDR3 DNA: TGTGCCAGCAAAGGAGGGGGGGTCCACGAGCAGTACTTC.

Ten or more counts support this clonotype. J is TRBJ2-1 and V is TRBV19; tentatively, D is TRBD2 (6 bases). Deletions cut 4 bases from V and 4 bases from J, with 11 bases between. The CDR3 covers 14 residues. CDR1 is LNHDA, CDR2 SQIVND, per germline (reference sequence). CDR3 loop: CASSTGGDYNEQFF. The DNA for the CDR3 is TGTGCCAGTAGTACAGGAGGGGATTACAATGAGCAGTTCTTC.

Many counts were recorded for this clonotype. The J gene is TRBJ1-6, the V gene TRBV11-2; TRBD1 matches 7 bases. The CDR3 spans 14 residues. The V segment lost 4 bases and the J segment 8 bases; nucleotides outside the gene matches: 5. Looked up from germline, CDR1 is SGHAT and CDR2 is FQNNGV. The CDR3 spells CASSWGQMDSPLHF. The DNA of the CDR3 is TGTGCCAGCAGCTGGGGACAGATGGATTCACCCCTCCACTTT.

This clonotype came up many times. The CDR3 sequence is CASSIIDSDYGYTF. The CDR3 DNA follows: TGTGCCAGTAGTATTATTGACAGCGACTATGGCTACACCTTC. The genes are TRBV19 and TRBJ1-2; tentative D call: TRBD1 (5 bases). Deletions cut 3 bases from V and 3 bases from J, with 11 bases between. This CDR3 is built from 14 residues. Germline CDR1 and CDR2: LNHDA and SQIVND (reference sequence). The complete variable domain, with remaining parts taken from reference TRBV19 and TRBJ1-2, reads DGGITQSPKYLFRKEGQNVTLSCEQNLNHDAMYWYRQDPGQGLRLIYYSQIVNDFQKGDIAEGYSVSREKKESFPLTVTSAQKNPTAFYLCASSIIDSDYGYTFGSGTRLTVV.

This clonotype was observed a handful of times. The chain recombines TRBV6-6 with TRBJ2-7; 11 nucleotides line up with TRBD2. V lost 6 bases, J lost 2 bases, and 15 bases stayed unmatched. The CDR3 covers 18 residues. The germline gives CDR1 MNHNY, CDR2 SVGAGI (reference sequence). As DNA, the CDR3 is TGTGCCAGCAGCGAACGCGGGGAGGGACTAGCGGAAACCTACGAGCAGTACTTC. Its translation is CASSERGEGLAETYEQYF.

This clonotype was seen ten or more times. The chain recombines TRBV7-2 with TRBJ1-2, with D perhaps matching TRBD1 (6 bases). Trimming shortened V by 5 bases and J by 0 bases, and 16 bases separated the two germline ends. Looked up from germline, CDR1 is SGHTA and CDR2 is FQGNSA. This CDR3 is 16 amino acids long. The CDR3 coding sequence is TGTGCCAGCAGCGTCGGGACAAAGCGCCCTAACTATGGCTACACCTTC. Residues: CASSVGTKRPNYGYTF.

Remarks on this clonotype: A clone one base away is much larger, so this may be a read error. The CDR3 coding sequence is TGTGCCAGCAGCCCCCGGGACAGAGTCCAATGGGACCACACCTTC. Amino acids: CASSPRDRVQWDHTF. The rearrangement uses TRBV12-3 or TRBV12-4 and TRBJ1-2, with 7 bases fitting TRBD1. With V trimmed by 6 bases and J by 12 bases, 19 bases remained unmatched. This CDR3 comprises 15 residues.

This clonotype was found many times. The chain recombines TRBV19 with TRBJ2-5; D call uncertain. V lost 7 bases and J 1 base, leaving 13 bases between the germline ends. The CDR3 totals 14 residues. Germline V CDR1 and CDR2: LNHDA, SQIVND (reference sequence). The CDR3 sequence: CASNPGPSQETQYF. DNA for the CDR3: TGTGCCAGTAACCCCGGTCCTTCCCAAGAGACCCAGTACTTC.

There are a few counts of this clonotype. This chain uses TRBV11-2 with TRBJ2-7, with D maybe TRBD1 (5 bases). The V gene's germline CDR1 is SGHAT and CDR2 FQNNGV. V lost 5 bases and J lost 7, with 18 bases in between. This CDR3 region has 14 residues. In nucleotides, the CDR3 is TGTGCCAGCAGCATAGGACAACAACTCGGGGAGCAGTACTTC. Its translation: CASSIGQQLGEQYF.

This clonotype was counted a few times. J is TRBJ2-1 and V is TRBV20-1; 7 bases agree with TRBD2. CDR1 is DFQATT, CDR2 SNEGSKA, per germline (reference sequence). V lost 6 bases to trimming and J lost 2 bases; unmatched junction nucleotides: 4. The CDR3 sequence is 13 residues long. Written as DNA, the CDR3 is TGCAGTGCAATTGGGACTACCTACAATGAGCAGTTCTTC. Its protein product is CSAIGTTYNEQFF.

This clonotype has a handful of counts. The V call is TRBV12-3 or TRBV12-4, the J call TRBJ2-3, with 7 positions matching TRBD2. The CDR3 is 14 residues long. After removal of 1 base from V and 5 bases from J, the junction contained 3 bases not matched to a gene. CDR3 in amino acids: CASSLGGGIDTQYF. CDR3 nucleotides: TGTGCCAGCAGTTTAGGGGGGGGTATAGATACGCAGTATTTT.

V usage is TRBV7-3 and J usage is TRBJ1-1, with D possibly matching TRBD1 (6 bases). Between the trimmed V and J ends, which lost 5 bases and 0 bases, there was a span of 13 bases. Germline V lookup: CDR1 SGHTA, CDR2 FQGTGA. The CDR3 is 15 residues long. The CDR3 sequence: CASSPEQGMNTEAFF. The DNA for the CDR3 is TGTGCCAGCAGCCCAGAACAGGGCATGAACACTGAAGCTTTCTTT. The full variable domain, with the rest looked up from reference TRBV7-3 and TRBJ1-1, is GAGVSQTPSNKVTEKGKYVELRCDPISGHTALYWYRQSLGQGPEFLIYFQGTGAADDSGLPNDRFFAVRPEGSVSTLKIQRTERGDSAVYLCASSPEQGMNTEAFFGQGTRLTVV.

This clonotype was detected only a few times. The V call is TRBV5-1, the J call TRBJ1-4; a weak D match, TRBD1 (6 bases). The CDR3 has 15 amino acids. Germline V lookup: CDR1 SGHRS, CDR2 YFSETQ. Trimming stripped 4 bases from V and 5 bases from J, with 15 bases between. CDR3 nucleotide sequence: TGCGCCAGCAGCAACCCGGGGGCAGGAAATGAAAAACTGTTTTTT. This gives the protein CASSNPGAGNEKLFF.

A few counts support this clonotype. The J gene is TRBJ2-3, the V gene TRBV15, with D perhaps matching TRBD1 (5 bases). The CDR3 spans 17 residues. Trimming removed 0 bases at V and 1 base at J, with 14 bases between. The V gene's germline CDR1 is LNHNV and CDR2 YYDKDF (reference sequence). The CDR3 DNA is TGTGCCACCAGCAGAGATTATAGGGGTACAGGCACAGATACGCAGTATTTT. This gives the protein CATSRDYRGTGTDTQYF.

V gene TRBV12-2 combines with J gene TRBJ2-1; TRBD1, the table's D call, lacks a check against the DNA. TRBV12-2 is classified as a pseudogene. The CDR3 covers 16 residues. CDR3 region: CASRAQGLEGYNEQFF. CDR3 nucleotide sequence: TGTGCAAGTCGCGCACAGGGGCTTGAGGGGTACAATGAGCAGTTCTTC.

The gene calls are TRBV5-4 and TRBJ2-7; the match to TRBD1 covers 7 bases. Germline loops: CDR1 SGHNT, CDR2 YYREEE (reference sequence). J was trimmed by 0 bases and V by 2 bases; bases with no gene match: 11. The CDR3 spans 17 residues. For the CDR3, the DNA is TGTGCCAGCAGCTTACCCCGCCCGGGACAGCTCTCCTACGAGCAGTACTTC. Residues: CASSLPRPGQLSYEQYF.